The 28 T cell receptor beta chains listed next were all sequenced from one sample in a study of OX40 agonist ivuxolimab in advanced cancers. Sequencing was performed with immunoSEQ multiplex PCR; in TCRdb, only in-frame clones are kept and a portion is missing. This sample yields some 57,000 clones, of which about 90% are seen a single time; 5% to 5.5% belongs to the top ten. Sequenced material: CD4+ or CD8+ T cells sorted from blood, taken in a trial of the OX40 agonist ivuxolimab. The receptors shown here come from an adult with an advanced solid tumor such as melanoma, head and neck, liver or kidney cancer.

The rearrangement uses TRBV15 and TRBJ2-2, with unresolved D. The CDR3 is 13 amino acids. Trimming cost V 8 bases and J 3 bases, with 10 bases left between them. CDR1 is LNHNV, CDR2 YYDKDF, per germline (reference sequence). The CDR3 reads CATSDRDTGELFF. Here the CDR3 DNA reads TGTGCCACCTCCGACCGGGACACCGGGGAGCTGTTTTTT.

This clone came up once. The J gene is TRBJ1-5, the V gene TRBV5-1, with 11 bases matching TRBD1. The CDR3 extends over 16 amino acids. V lost 4 bases and J lost 6; bases outside the gene matches: 9. Germline CDR1 is SGHRS and CDR2 is YFSETQ. CDR3 DNA: TGCGCCAGCAGCGCCGGGACAGGGGGGGACAGTCAGCCCCAGCATTTT. Encoded protein: CASSAGTGGDSQPQHF.

CDR3 residues: CASQTTGSSYEQYF. The CDR3 DNA sequence: TGTGCCAGTCAAACGACAGGGTCGTCCTACGAGCAGTACTTC. The chain carries TRBV19 and TRBJ2-7, with TRBD1 matching over 7 bases. The CDR3 extends over 14 amino acids. Trimming took 8 bases from V and 1 from J; bases not matched to a gene: 8. From germline, CDR1 is LNHDA and CDR2 SQIVND (reference sequence). The full variable domain, completed using reference TRBV19 and TRBJ2-7, is DGGITQSPKYLFRKEGQNVTLSCEQNLNHDAMYWYRQDPGQGLRLIYYSQIVNDFQKGDIAEGYSVSREKKESFPLTVTSAQKNPTAFYLCASQTTGSSYEQYFGPGTRLTVT.

This rearrangement joins TRBV28 to TRBJ2-3, with D possibly being TRBD2 (7 bases). Germline V gene data show CDR1 as MDHEN and CDR2 as SYDVKM. The V gene lost 6 bases and the J gene lost 1 base, with 14 bases spanning the gap. This CDR3 contains 15 residues. The chain's CDR3 is CASRGGGPGTDTQYF. The CDR3 DNA reads TGTGCCAGCAGGGGAGGGGGTCCTGGCACAGATACGCAGTATTTT.

The genes are TRBV7-2 and TRBJ2-5; the match to TRBD2 covers 16 bases. The germline CDR1 and CDR2 sequences are SGHTA and FQGNSA. The CDR3 consists of 17 residues. V gave up 4 bases and J gave up 2 bases; unmatched junction bases: 4. The CDR3 protein is CASSWGTSGRAQETQYF. The CDR3 region has the DNA TGTGCCAGCAGCTGGGGGACTAGCGGGAGGGCTCAAGAGACCCAGTACTTC.

The V and J genes are TRBV6-5 and TRBJ1-4, with D unresolved. The CDR3 runs to 14 residues. The V end was cut by 6 bases, the J end by 8 bases, with 16 bases between. CDR1 and CDR2 from the germline V gene are MNHEY and SVGAGI. The CDR3 protein is CASSNLALNEKLFF. In DNA form, the CDR3 reads TGTGCCAGCAGCAACCTGGCTCTGAACGAAAAACTGTTTTTT.

This clone was recorded once. The chain recombines TRBV4-2 with TRBJ2-1; the match to TRBD2 covers 7 bases. The CDR3 consists of 13 residues. CDR1 is LGHNA, CDR2 YNFKEQ, per germline. V lost 4 bases and J lost 10; bases outside the gene matches: 7. The CDR3 DNA sequence: TGTGCCAGCAGCCCACCAGCGGGAAACGAGCAGTTCTTC. Translated: CASSPPAGNEQFF.

The genes are TRBV5-1 and TRBJ2-1; 9 nucleotides agree with TRBD1. Losses at the gene ends were 0 bases for V and 10 bases for J; bases not matched to a gene: 5. CDR1 is SGHRS and CDR2 is YFSETQ in the germline V gene. This CDR3 contains 14 residues. The CDR3 region has the DNA TGCGCCAGCAGCTTGGAGGGACAGGGACTAGAGCAGTTCTTC. This codes for CASSLEGQGLEQFF.

The gene calls are TRBV6-5 and TRBJ1-5; TRBD1 is a possible D gene (6 bases). Trimming shortened V by 7 bases and J by 2 bases, and 12 bases separated the two germline ends. Germline V gives CDR1 MNHEY, CDR2 SVGAGI. This CDR3 contains 14 residues. The CDR3 sequence: CASTGGGGNQPQHF. The CDR3 region has the DNA TGTGCCAGCACGGGGGGCGGGGGCAATCAGCCCCAGCATTTT.

The chain uses TRBV7-6 and TRBJ2-2, with unresolved D. Germline CDR1 and CDR2: SGHVS and FNYEAQ. V was shortened by 2 bases and J by 1 base, with 11 bases between the two germline ends. There are 16 residues in the CDR3. The CDR3 region has the DNA TGTGCCAGCAGCTTAAAGACCATTAAGAACACCGGGGAGCTGTTTTTT. Protein sequence: CASSLKTIKNTGELFF.

This clone turned up a few times. At one end the junction does not follow the germline gene, possibly because of a read error. This chain links TRBV7-7 with TRBJ2-7, with 8 bases identical to TRBD2. This CDR3 has 15 residues. Germline lookup yields CDR1 SSHAT and CDR2 FNYEAQ (reference sequence). Here the CDR3 reads CASSLESGSSYEQYF. The CDR3 DNA reads TGTGCTAGCAGCTTAGAAAGCGGGAGCTCCTACGAGCAGTACTTC. The variable domain in full, completed from reference TRBV7-7 and TRBJ2-7, reads GAGVSQSPRYKVTKRGQDVTLRCDPISSHATLYWYQQALGQGPEFLTYFNYEAQPDKSGLPSDRFSAERPEGSISTLTIQRTEQRDSAMYRCASSLESGSSYEQYFGPGTRLTVT.

This rearrangement joins TRBV2 to TRBJ2-7, with D possibly TRBD1 on 5 matching bases. The germline V gene has CDR1 SNHLY and CDR2 FYNNEI. The V end lost 6 bases, the J end lost 3 bases, and 18 bases lay between the germline ends. This CDR3 region has 15 residues. For the CDR3, the DNA is TGTGCCAGCAGGCTTCATCAGGGTATCAGCTACGAGCAGTACTTC. Translating it yields CASRLHQGISYEQYF.

The genes are TRBV7-8 and TRBJ2-6; the D is unclear. CDR1 and CDR2 from the germline V gene are SGHVS and FQNEAQ. The V gene lost 0 bases and the J gene lost 1 base, with 7 bases spanning the gap. CDR3 length: 16 residues. The CDR3 protein is CASSLAFGSGANVLTF. CDR3 sequence (DNA): TGTGCCAGCAGCTTAGCTTTCGGATCTGGGGCCAACGTCCTGACTTTC.

This rearrangement joins TRBV29-1 to TRBJ2-1; 10 bases line up with TRBD2. Looked up from germline, CDR1 is SQVTM and CDR2 is ANQGSEA. The CDR3 has 14 amino acids. The trim removed 4 bases at V and 6 bases at J, leaving 6 bases unmatched. Here the CDR3 DNA reads TGCAGCGTTGGAGGAGCGGGAGGGCGCAATGAGCAGTTCTTC. Its protein product is CSVGGAGGRNEQFF.

The chain is built from TRBV28 and TRBJ1-5; D is unclear. CDR3 length: 16 residues. V dropped 3 bases and J dropped 7 bases, with 19 bases sitting between them. Per the germline V gene, CDR1 is MDHEN and CDR2 is SYDVKM. The CDR3 DNA reads TGTGCCAGCAGTTTGCTTGGAGTCAAGTCGCTACAGCCCCAGCATTTT. This gives the protein CASSLLGVKSLQPQHF.

The V and J genes are TRBV6-1 and TRBJ1-1, with TRBD1 as a possible D gene (6 bases). This CDR3 spans 13 amino acids. Per the germline V gene, CDR1 is MNHNS and CDR2 is SASEGT. The V end lost 6 bases, the J end lost 0 bases, and 8 bases lay between the germline ends. This CDR3 is CASRRTVNTEAFF. The DNA for the CDR3 is TGTGCCAGCAGGAGGACAGTGAACACTGAAGCTTTCTTT.

V usage is TRBV7-2 and J usage is TRBJ2-3; 7 bases agree with TRBD2. This CDR3 comprises 14 residues. Germline-derived CDR1 and CDR2 are SGHTA and FQGNSA. Trimming at V came to 5 bases and at J to 4 bases, leaving 6 bases not matched to a gene. The CDR3 nucleotides read TGTGCCAGCAGCCCCAAGCGGGACCCAGATACGCAGTATTTT. Amino acid sequence: CASSPKRDPDTQYF.

The CDR3 loop is CASSPQASGDFYEQYF. The CDR3 coding sequence is TGTGCCAGCTCACCACAGGCTAGCGGAGATTTCTACGAGCAGTACTTC. The chain couples TRBV18 to TRBJ2-7; 7 bases are shared with TRBD2. Per germline, CDR1 KGHSH and CDR2 LQKENI. The V gene end was trimmed by 1 base and the J gene end by 3 bases; junction bases not matched to a gene: 9. The CDR3 is 16 residues long. Complete variable domain (other parts from reference TRBV18 and TRBJ2-7): NAGVMQNPRHLVRRRGQEARLRCSPMKGHSHVYWYRQLPEEGLKFMVYLQKENIIDESGMPKERFSAEFPKEGPSILRIQQVVRGDSAAYFCASSPQASGDFYEQYFGPGTRLTVT.

CDR3 loop: CASSYETSGALSV. Written as DNA, the CDR3 is TGTGCCAGCAGTTACGAGACCTCAGGGGCATTATCAGTC. The chain combines TRBV6-5 with TRBJ2-7; a weak D match, TRBD1 (6 bases). The length of the CDR3 is 13 residues. The germline V gene has CDR1 MNHEY and CDR2 SVGAGI.

This clone was detected once. The V and J genes are TRBV9 and TRBJ2-3; 10 positions match TRBD1. The ends lost 4 bases at V and 3 bases at J; junction bases unmatched: 5. The CDR3 is made up of 15 amino acids. Per the germline V gene, CDR1 is SGDLS and CDR2 is YYNGEE. The CDR3: CASSPRTGGTDTQYF. The CDR3 DNA sequence: TGTGCCAGCAGCCCTAGGACAGGGGGGACAGATACGCAGTATTTT.

This clone was found once. The chain is built from TRBV10-2 and TRBJ1-1; TRBD1 might be the D (6 bases). The CDR3 loop spans 13 amino acids. Germline V CDR1 and CDR2: WSHSY, SAAADI. V lost 3 bases, J lost 7 bases, and 12 bases lay in between. Here the CDR3 reads CASSDRQGFEAFF. The CDR3 bases are TGCGCCAGCAGTGATAGGCAGGGGTTTGAAGCTTTCTTT.

This clone was seen once. The rearrangement joins TRBV9 to TRBJ1-1; 9 positions match TRBD1. This CDR3 has 17 residues. CDR1 SGDLS and CDR2 YYNGEE come from the germline V gene. V lost 3 bases, J lost 0 bases, and 9 bases stayed unmatched. This CDR3 is CASSARGDRVMNTEAFF. The CDR3 DNA reads as TGTGCCAGCAGCGCGAGGGGGGACAGGGTTATGAACACTGAAGCTTTCTTT.

This clone was picked up one time. V and J are TRBV4-1 and TRBJ2-1; perhaps TRBD2 as D (5 bases). This CDR3 is built from 14 residues. V was cut by 0 bases and J by 9 bases, with 12 bases left in between. Germline values: CDR1 MGHRA, CDR2 YSYEKL. The CDR3 DNA reads TGCGCCAGCAGCCAAGACCGGGATCTCCGTGAGCAGTTCTTC. Translated, it gives CASSQDRDLREQFF.

The chain employs TRBV28 and TRBJ1-1; D possibly corresponds to TRBD1 (5 bases). Trimming removed 5 bases from V and 2 bases from J, with 18 bases in between. The CDR3 consists of 16 residues. Germline lookup yields CDR1 MDHEN and CDR2 SYDVKM. In DNA form, the CDR3 reads TGTGCCAGCAGTGCCTCACCGGGACGGGGAAACACTGAAGCTTTCTTT. Protein product: CASSASPGRGNTEAFF. The full variable domain, with the rest looked up from reference TRBV28 and TRBJ1-1, is DVKVTQSSRYLVKRTGEKVFLECVQDMDHENMFWYRQDPGLGLRLIYFSYDVKMKEKGDIPEGYSVSREKKERFSLILESASTNQTSMYLCASSASPGRGNTEAFFGQGTRLTVV.

The chain is built from TRBV7-6 and TRBJ2-7; tentative D call: TRBD1 (6 bases). The germline V and J ends were trimmed by 5 bases and 2 bases, with 19 bases remaining between them. Per germline, CDR1 SGHVS and CDR2 FNYEAQ. The CDR3 contains 16 residues. This CDR3 is CASSLPPDSAAYEQYF. CDR3 sequence (DNA): TGTGCCAGCAGCCTCCCCCCGGACAGCGCCGCCTACGAGCAGTACTTC. The variable domain in full, with the rest retrieved from reference TRBV7-6 and TRBJ2-7, is GAGVSQSPRYKVTKRGQDVALRCDPISGHVSLYWYRQALGQGPEFLTYFNYEAQQDKSGLPNDRFSAERPEGSISTLTIQRTEQRDSAMYRCASSLPPDSAAYEQYFGPGTRLTVT.

The genes are TRBV7-3 and TRBJ2-1; 11 bases fit TRBD2. This CDR3 comprises 17 residues. Germline V gene data show CDR1 as SGHTA and CDR2 as FQGTGA. With 4 bases clipped from V and 6 bases from J, the junction kept 11 bases outside the gene matches. The CDR3 DNA reads as TGTGCCAGCAGCTCCGGGACTAGCGGACGCTCGGCCAATGAGCAGTTCTTC. Protein: CASSSGTSGRSANEQFF.

The chain recombines TRBV30 with TRBJ1-2, with D possibly TRBD1 on 5 matching bases. The V and J ends lost 3 bases and 0 bases respectively, with 11 bases between them. CDR3 length equals 14 residues. Germline V gene data show CDR1 as GTSNPN and CDR2 as SVGIG (reference sequence). The CDR3 reads CAWSFPTANYGYTF. Here the CDR3 DNA reads TGTGCCTGGAGCTTTCCGACAGCTAACTATGGCTACACCTTC.

This rearrangement joins TRBV27 to TRBJ2-7; 8 positions agree with TRBD1. Trimming cost V 6 bases and J 3 bases; bases outside gene matches: 10. This CDR3 is built from 15 residues. The germline CDR1 and CDR2 sequences are MNHEY and SMNVEV (reference sequence). The chain's CDR3 is CASSRPQGASYEQYF. The CDR3 DNA reads as TGTGCCAGCAGCCGACCCCAGGGGGCGAGCTACGAGCAGTACTTC.